The rows below give T cell receptor beta chains drawn from one sample of a study of beta chain features in type 1 diabetes. Produced via immunoSEQ multiplex PCR; TCRdb's table is partial and in-frame only. The sample includes thousands of clones, about 84% of them seen just once. Sequencing was done on a sample of Tregs from blood. The source of these receptors is a woman under 30 in good health. Both conserved end residues are part of each CDR3. The D gene is left open where the match is weak. The size entry is marked missing in some rows and otherwise reads once, few, many or a size class.

>.|TRBJ2-5|.|TRBV2
TGTGCCAGCAGTTGGCAGCGGCGGGAGACCCAGTACTTC
CASSWQRRETQYF
>.|TRBJ1-4|.|TRBV2
TGTGCCAGCGGCTCCCTGGGGCAGGGCCAGGATGAAAAACTGTTTTTT
CASGSLGQGQDEKLFF
>.|TRBJ2-2|.|TRBV7-2
TGTGCCAGCAGCTTTACGGGGATGAGCACCGGGGAGCTGTTTTTT
CASSFTGMSTGELFF
>TRBD1|TRBJ2-1|few|TRBV4-2
TGTGCCAGCAGCCAAGATAAGACAGGGGGCTTGGACAATGAGCAGTTCTTC
CASSQDKTGGLDNEQFF
>.|TRBJ2-1|.|TRBV28
TGTGCCAGCTCCCAAGCAGGGGGGATTTACAATGAGCAGTTCTTC
CASSQAGGIYNEQFF
>TRBD1|TRBJ1-4|.|TRBV29-1
TGCAGCGTTACAGGGGAGTCTAATGAAAAACTGTTTTTT
CSVTGESNEKLFF
>.|TRBJ2-1|.|TRBV2
TGTGCCAGCAGTGACGTGGACTCCAATGAGCAGTTCTTC
CASSDVDSNEQFF
>.|TRBJ1-5|.|TRBV18
TGTGCCAGCTCACCGGGGGGGAATCAGCCCCAGCATTTT
CASSPGGNQPQHF
>.|TRBJ2-7|.|TRBV18
TGTGCCAGCTCACCACTCACCGTGGGGGCGACGAGCTCGTACGAGCAGTACTTC
CASSPLTVGATSSYEQYF
>TRBD2|TRBJ2-1|.|TRBV7-9
TGTGCCAGCAGCCCCTTCCGCGGGAGGGACCACAATGAGCAGTTCTTC
CASSPFRGRDHNEQFF
>TRBD2|TRBJ2-1|.|TRBV2
TGTGCCAGCAGTGGATCTAGCGGGCCCTACAATGAGCAGTTCTTC
CASSGSSGPYNEQFF
>TRBD1|TRBJ2-7|.|TRBV6-1
TGTGCCAGCAGTGAAGTGGGACAGGGAGTTCTCGAGCAGTACTTC
CASSEVGQGVLEQYF
>TRBD1|TRBJ2-1|.|TRBV5-1
TGCGCCAGCAGCTTGAGACAGGGGAGGAATGAGCAGTTCTTC
CASSLRQGRNEQFF
>.|TRBJ1-3|.|TRBV6-1
TGTGCCAGCCAACACGACAGAAGACCAAACACCATATATTTT
CASQHDRRPNTIYF
>TRBD1|TRBJ1-1|once|TRBV6-6
TGTGCCAGCAGGCAGACAGGGATGAACACTGAAGCTTTCTTT
CASRQTGMNTEAFF
>.|TRBJ2-3|.|TRBV2
TGTGCCAGCAGCGAAGACAGGTGGACAGATACGCAGTATTTT
CASSEDRWTDTQYF
>.|TRBJ1-2|.|TRBV5-1
TGCGCCAGCGGGCTTAACAGGGTGCATGGCTACACCTTC
CASGLNRVHGYTF
>.|TRBJ2-1|.|TRBV19
TGTGCCAGTAGTTTACAGGGATACGAGCAGTTCTTC
CASSLQGYEQFF
>TRBD1|TRBJ2-3|.|TRBV27
TGTGCCAGCAGTATCCTCAGGGGGATCACCACAGATACGCAGTATTTT
CASSILRGITTDTQYF
>.|TRBJ2-7|.|TRBV5-1
TGCGCCAGCAGCTCGCAGACTTACGAGCAGTACTTC
CASSSQTYEQYF
>TRBD1|TRBJ1-5|.|TRBV6-1
TGTGCCAGCGGGGACAGGGTCAATCAGCCCCAGCATTTT
CASGDRVNQPQHF
>.|TRBJ2-7|.|TRBV4-2
TGTGCCAGCAGCCAAGGGTCGGTGTCTTTTGGCTCCTACGAGCAGTACTTC
CASSQGSVSFGSYEQYF
>.|TRBJ1-1|.|TRBV19
TGTGCCAGTAGTATGAGGGACACTGAAGCTTTCTTT
CASSMRDTEAFF
>TRBD1|TRBJ1-5|.|TRBV7-9
TGTGCCAGCAGCCCGACAGGGGATCAGCCCCAGCATTTT
CASSPTGDQPQHF
>.|TRBJ2-1|.|TRBV11-3
TGTGCCAGCAGCTTATCACGAGGGTCAGCCTCCTACAATGAGCAGTTCTTC
CASSLSRGSASYNEQFF
>TRBD1|TRBJ2-3|few|TRBV11-2
TGTGCCAGCAGCCCTGGACAGGCGAGCACAGATACGCAGTATTTT
CASSPGQASTDTQYF
>TRBD1|TRBJ1-6|once|TRBV5-1
TGCGCCAGCAGCCAGGGGACAGTTGGGCGCGGTTCACCCCTCCACTTT
CASSQGTVGRGSPLHF
>TRBD1|TRBJ2-1|.|TRBV6-6
TGTGCCAGCAGCCAGACAGGGGGAGACAATGAGCAGTTCTTC
CASSQTGGDNEQFF
>TRBD2|TRBJ2-3|.|TRBV5-4
TGTGCCAGCAGCCCAACTAGCGGCCCCTCGGATACGCAGTATTTT
CASSPTSGPSDTQYF
>TRBD1|TRBJ2-6|.|TRBV6-1
TGTGCCAGCAGCCGGACAGGGACTGGGGCCAACGTCCTGACTTTC
CASSRTGTGANVLTF
>.|TRBJ1-1|.|TRBV2
TGTGCCAGCAGATCGGGACAAGCGGTGGTTAACACTGAAGCTTTCTTT
CASRSGQAVVNTEAFF
>TRBD2|TRBJ2-1|few|TRBV7-9
TGTGCCAGCAGCTCTTCACCGGGACTAGCGGTACATGAGCAGTTCTTC
CASSSSPGLAVHEQFF
>TRBD1|TRBJ2-7|.|TRBV28
TGTGCCAGCAGTTTGTCACAGGGGGCTCGCAACGAGCAGTACTTC
CASSLSQGARNEQYF
>.|TRBJ1-6|.|TRBV30
TGTGCCTGGACCCGGGGGTTGGTCCTTAATTCACCCCTCCACTTT
CAWTRGLVLNSPLHF
>.|TRBJ2-6|.|TRBV6-1
TGTGCCAGCAGTGAACTAAGTTCTGGGGCCAACGTCCTGACTTTC
CASSELSSGANVLTF
>TRBD1|TRBJ1-2|.|TRBV6-1
TGTGCCAGCAGTACTAGACAGGGGGATTATGGCTACACCTTC
CASSTRQGDYGYTF
>.|TRBJ2-7|.|TRBV5-5
TGTGCCAGCAGCTTTAGTACGGGCGAGCAGTACTTC
CASSFSTGEQYF
>TRBD1|TRBJ2-6|few|TRBV4-1
TGCGCCAGCAGCCGCCGGGACAGGGGATCTGGGGCCAACGTCCTGACTTTC
CASSRRDRGSGANVLTF
>TRBD1|TRBJ1-1|.|TRBV7-9
TGTGCCAGCAGCCAACGGACAGGGCAGTTGCGGAACACTGAAGCTTTCTTT
CASSQRTGQLRNTEAFF
>.|TRBJ2-1|.|TRBV7-9
TGTGCCAGCAGCTTCTCTGTTGGCAGCTCCTACAATGAGCAGTTCTTC
CASSFSVGSSYNEQFF
>.|TRBJ2-2|.|TRBV2
TGTGCCAGCAGGGACTCGCCGGCCTTGGACGGGGAGCTGTTTTTT
CASRDSPALDGELFF
>TRBD1|TRBJ2-1|.|TRBV6-5
TGTGCCAGCAGTTACAGGACAGGGGGGGGGAACAATGAGCAGTTCTTC
CASSYRTGGGNNEQFF